A single sample gave rise to the 15 T cell receptor beta chains below, sequenced in a study of PD-1 blockade in classical Hodgkin lymphoma. Sequencing used immunoSEQ multiplex PCR; TCRdb keeps in-frame clones, though not all of them. The data hold some 31,000 clones, with 71% observed a single time. Each of the patients experienced relapse following autologous stem cell transplantation, and their brentuximab vedotin exposure differed. The sample consisted of peripheral blood mononuclear cells (PBMCs), taken before the second cycle of nivolumab. Source of these receptors: a human donor with classical Hodgkin lymphoma.

The chain combines TRBV21-1 with TRBJ1-5; TRBD1 was called by the table and not checked on the DNA. TRBV21-1 is reported as a pseudogene. The CDR3 covers 13 residues. CDR3 bases: TGTGCCGCAGGGACAGGCTTCAATCAGCCCCAGCATTTT. Protein: CAAGTGFNQPQHF.

This sequence joins TRBV10-1 and TRBJ2-7; TRBD2 is a possible D gene (5 bases). Trimming cost V 2 bases and J 1 base, with 21 bases left between them. CDR1 and CDR2 (germline): WNHNN, SYGVQD (reference sequence). The CDR3 is 18 amino acids. The chain's CDR3 is CASSEPQLVFEGSYEQYF. As DNA, the CDR3 is TGCGCCAGCAGTGAGCCACAATTAGTTTTTGAGGGATCCTACGAGCAGTACTTC.

V usage is TRBV27 and J usage is TRBJ1-5; D call uncertain. The CDR3 sequence is 17 residues long. From germline, CDR1 is MNHEY and CDR2 SMNVEV (reference sequence). V lost 4 bases and J 2 bases, leaving 18 bases between the germline ends. The DNA of the CDR3 is TGTGCCAGCAGTTCTATCCTGACTCTTGGTGGCAATCAGCCCCAGCATTTT. Amino acids: CASSSILTLGGNQPQHF.

CDR3 protein: CASSQFSTPGDSPLHF. The CDR3 nucleotides read TGTGCCAGCAGTCAATTCTCGACTCCGGGGGATTCACCCCTCCACTTT. This chain joins TRBV27 and TRBJ1-6; D possibly corresponds to TRBD1 (5 bases). V was trimmed by 5 bases and J by 8 bases, leaving 19 bases between them. The CDR3 is made up of 16 amino acids. The germline V gene has CDR1 MNHEY and CDR2 SMNVEV (reference sequence).

The chain links TRBV10-2 to TRBJ2-7; 9 bases fit TRBD1. With V trimmed by 6 bases and J by 6 bases, 9 bases remained unmatched. CDR1 is WSHSY, CDR2 SAAADI, per germline. The CDR3 contains 14 residues. CDR3 protein: CASSTPGQGPEQYF. In DNA, the CDR3 is TGCGCCAGCAGCACCCCGGGACAGGGACCCGAGCAGTACTTC.

The V and J genes are TRBV6-5 and TRBJ1-1; 8 nucleotides align to TRBD1. The CDR3 is made up of 13 amino acids. In germline, CDR1 is MNHEY, CDR2 SVGAGI. With V trimmed by 7 bases and J by 4 bases, 5 bases remained unmatched. The CDR3 spells CASTPTGGTEAFF. CDR3 sequence (DNA): TGTGCCAGCACCCCAACAGGGGGCACTGAAGCTTTCTTT.

The rearrangement joins TRBV1 to TRBJ2-1. TRBV1 is tagged as a pseudogene. The CDR3 loop spans 19 amino acids. The CDR3: CTSSQDYGEDRYSYNEQFF. The CDR3 DNA is TGCACCAGCAGCCAAGATTATGGGGAAGACCGGTACTCCTACAATGAGCAGTTCTTC.

The chain has TRBV7-8 and TRBJ2-5; 15 nucleotides match TRBD2. The CDR3 totals 17 residues. Germline V gives CDR1 SGHVS, CDR2 FQNEAQ. Trimming cost V 5 bases and J 1 base; bases outside gene matches: 5. CDR3 protein: CASSGTSGGLLQETQYF. CDR3 DNA: TGTGCCAGCAGCGGGACTAGCGGGGGGCTCCTCCAAGAGACCCAGTACTTC.

This chain connects TRBV7-9 to TRBJ2-5; D gene unclear. With 5 bases removed from V and 5 bases from J, the gap between germline ends came to 6 bases. This CDR3 comprises 11 residues. Per germline, CDR1 SEHNR and CDR2 FQNEAQ (reference sequence). The CDR3 DNA reads TGTGCCAGCAGCCGCTTGGAGACCCAGTACTTC. Translation gives CASSRLETQYF.

The genes are TRBV15 and TRBJ2-1, with TRBD2 matching over 12 bases. The V gene's germline CDR1 is LNHNV and CDR2 YYDKDF (reference sequence). The CDR3 extends over 17 amino acids. The J segment lost 9 bases and the V segment lost 0 bases, leaving 9 bases of the junction unmatched. The CDR3 bases are TGTGCCACCAGCAGAGATCGCCTAGCGGGGGGGCGCACTGAGCAGTTCTTC. Its protein product is CATSRDRLAGGRTEQFF. Looking up the rest from reference TRBV15 and TRBJ2-1 gives the full variable domain: DAMVIQNPRYQVTQFGKPVTLSCSQTLNHNVMYWYQQKSSQAPKLLFHYYDKDFNNEADTPDNFQSRRPNTSFCFLDIRSPGLGDTAMYLCATSRDRLAGGRTEQFFGPGTRLTVL.

The rearrangement joins TRBV4-2 to TRBJ2-5; D uncertain. The last part of the DNA fits TRBJ2-7 better; the J call may be wrong. Per the germline V gene, CDR1 is LGHNA and CDR2 is YNFKEQ. CDR3 length: 13 residues. CDR3 coding DNA: TGTGCCAGCAGCCAACCGGACGGCTACGAGCAGTACTTC. It codes for CASSQPDGYEQYF.

The rearrangement joins TRBV6-5 to TRBJ2-7; D is perhaps TRBD1 (6 bases). Germline V CDR1 and CDR2: MNHEY, SVGAGI. V lost 2 bases to trimming and J lost 3 bases, with 14 bases between them. CDR3 length equals 15 residues. The CDR3 sequence: CASSYGPTGRYEQYF. The DNA for the CDR3 is TGTGCCAGCAGTTACGGCCCGACAGGCCGCTACGAGCAGTACTTC.

In DNA form, the CDR3 reads TGTGCCAGCACTCAATGGGAGGGTAGCCACTATGGCTACACCTTC. It translates to CASTQWEGSHYGYTF. This chain uses TRBV6-5 with TRBJ1-2; D gene uncertain. The CDR3 covers 15 residues. Trimming removed 7 bases from V and 3 bases from J, with 18 bases in between. CDR1 and CDR2 from the germline V gene are MNHEY and SVGAGI.

This clone qualifies as medium-sized. The J gene is TRBJ2-7, the V gene TRBV5-6; unclear D gene. Per germline, CDR1 SGHDT and CDR2 YYEEEE. V lost 2 bases and J lost 1, with 13 bases in between. The CDR3 runs to 15 residues. Written as DNA, the CDR3 is TGTGCCAGCAGCTTAGGGCCCGGCAGTTCCTACGAGCAGTACTTC. Its protein product is CASSLGPGSSYEQYF.

V usage is TRBV4-2 and J usage is TRBJ2-5; 8 bases line up with TRBD1. The CDR3 runs 14 residues. J gave up 3 bases and V 4 bases, and 4 bases lay outside the gene matches. CDR1 and CDR2 from the germline V gene are LGHNA and YNFKEQ. DNA for the CDR3: TGTGCCAGCAGCCTCCAGACAGGGGAAGAGACCCAGTACTTC. Protein product: CASSLQTGEETQYF.